This T cell receptor beta chain comes out of a study of shared clonotypes between healthy human individuals (dated by TCRdb to the early 2020s). In the study overall: The cohort included a few men and a couple of women between 18 and 49 years of age. To estimate repertoire size and how much clonotypes are shared between individuals, the study performed deep sequencing of blood TCR repertoires from a handful of healthy adults. Between about 0.8 and 9 billion PBMCs per donor were obtained by leukapheresis. To increase sequencing depth and limit assay-specific biases, TCR repertoire library preparation and sequencing were carried out by different laboratories using diverse techniques. Per donor, three plates each were used for CD4 naive and CD4 memory, two for CD8 naive, and one for CD8 memory.

The donors were healthy, HIV-negative adults who had no recently reported acute infections or vaccinations. Every donor was a Caucasian adult residing in Nashville, Tennessee, USA. CD4+ T cells were enriched through magnetic negative selection, after which naive cells were positively selected on CD45RA and the remaining negative fraction served as the memory subset. Blood was collected by leukapheresis, and PBMCs were isolated by Ficoll-Histopaque density gradient centrifugation and then cryopreserved in liquid nitrogen vapor phase. Analytical flow cytometry was used to check the purity and quantity of each magnetically sorted T cell population. Genomic DNA was isolated from every sorted fraction and measured by UV absorbance on a Nanodrop 2000c. CDR1 and CDR2 were assigned from the germline V gene (reference sequence) as GTSNPN and SVGIG. The CDR3 runs 14 amino acids, cysteine and phenylalanine included. Only the CDR3 DNA is retained, 42 bases long and in frame from the first base. V ends up 1 base short and J 4 bases short, with an unmatched junction base count of 4.

As regards this clone: There is no known antigen for this receptor. Per-base qualities were not stored, and no clone one base away is much larger.

Using the deep immunoSEQ assay, multiplex PCR amplified TCR CDR3 regions from genomic DNA. Extracted genomic DNA from each cell subset was distributed evenly across all wells of several immunoSEQ 96-well plates, and each plate was treated as a replicate. For sorted subsets, roughly 200 ng genomic DNA, equal to tens of thousands of T cell genomes, was loaded into each replicate PCR. Purified libraries were quantified with a Qubit 3.0 fluorometer, sized on a Bioanalyzer 2100, and re-quantified with the KAPA Library Quantification kit. Every immunoSEQ 96-well plate was sequenced on a dedicated single-read 150-cycle Illumina NextSeq 550 flow cell. For the original study's pipeline: Because only junctional sequences without quality scores were contained in the immunoSEQ output, filtering matching that applied to full-length reads could not be performed. Sequences were annotated with PyIR, a Python wrapper for IgBLAST v1.9, using IMGT germline references to assign V/J genes and CDR3. Reads were filtered out if the reads had weak V/J assignments (E-value above 1e-6), no CDR3, stop codons, out-of-frame junctions, or ambiguous translated residues. V3J clonotypes were defined by identical inferred V gene, J gene, and CDR3 amino acid sequence. To compute the percentage overlap between repertoires, the number of shared unique clonotypes was divided by the size of the smaller repertoire. Richness of each repertoire was evaluated using RTK rarefaction, the Chao1 estimator, and Recon v2.1 estimates of unobserved clonotypes. Generation probabilities were computed with OLGA for all TCRbeta clonotypes obtained by the gDNA method from several donors. Drawn from immuneACCESS, this table holds only the in-frame rearrangements with V and J called that TCRdb kept. Clones are partly lost; checked studies trace under half to an unresolved V gene and leave the rest unexplained. The V and J calls and clone size were taken over from that table, and D and trimming were inferred from the DNA. This sample comprises under 2,500,000 clones, approximately 94% of them detected only once. The biggest ten clones account for roughly 0.13% of the sample.

On the study overall, not on this receptor specifically: Compared with non-shared clonotypes, clonotypes shared by all four sorted-subset donors had higher generation probabilities. Even with the large sequencing depth, rarefaction of the sorted-subset datasets indicated that sequencing was incomplete. Sampling was limited to blood, and TCR repertoires in tissue likely differ from TCR repertoires in blood. Based on pairwise subsampling, the degree of clonotype sharing among donors was expected to be affected by sequencing depth. Across a few donors, about 4.5% of naive CD4, approximately 3.5% of naive CD8, roughly 2.2% of memory CD4, and 0.4% of memory CD8 clonotypes were shared. Naive subsets generally had larger estimated clonotype richness than memory subsets. The small number of donors limited the genetic and exposure-history diversity represented.

The sequence was collected from a man between 18 and 29 years old in good health. Sequenced material: naive CD4+ T cells sorted from blood. The cell subset or site label, read with the paper, signifies: CD45RA+ positively selected. Rearrangement joined TRBV30 to TRBJ2-1, and TRBD2 aligns with 7 junction nucleotides. CDR3 loop: CAWSAFSGYNEQFF. The nucleotide sequence is given as TGTGCCTGGAGTGCCTTTAGCGGGTACAATGAGCAGTTCTTC.